The rows below give T cell receptor beta chains drawn from one sample of a study of blood T cell repertoires in COVID-19. The method was immunoSEQ multiplex PCR; TCRdb's version includes in-frame clones alone and lacks a portion of them. This table holds 60,000 to 75,000 clones, more than 70% found once. The sequenced sample was peripheral blood. Source of these receptors: a human donor in a cohort sampled during active COVID-19. Each CDR3 is given with its conserved first and last residue.

v_call	j_call	cdr3_aa
TRBV7-2	TRBJ2-3	CASSLASRDTQYF
TRBV7-3	TRBJ2-1	CASSLNRDNEQFF
TRBV7-9	TRBJ2-3	CASSLDVGTRGDTQYF
TRBV19	TRBJ2-3	CASKFSGSTDTQYF
TRBV10-2	TRBJ1-2	CASRDPGTENGYTF
TRBV6-1	TRBJ2-1	CASSEAGQGYNEQFF
TRBV28	TRBJ1-2	CASREGTHGYTF
TRBV9	TRBJ1-3	CASSVGFGSGNTIYF
TRBV28	TRBJ1-4	CASSPPSGFELFF
TRBV4-1	TRBJ2-7	CASSQAFSGRAYEQYF
TRBV7-9	TRBJ2-3	CASSLWSGSTDTQYF
TRBV19	TRBJ1-5	CASSRGTGQPQHF
TRBV30	TRBJ2-3	CAWSVFATSTDTQYF
TRBV11-2	TRBJ2-7	CASSYTSGGTSYEQYF
TRBV15	TRBJ1-2	CATSRDGTVDGYTF